This entry lists 8 T cell receptor beta chains sequenced from one sample in a study of shared clonotypes between healthy human individuals. The naive CD8 fraction comprised CD45RO-negative cells positively selected for CCR7 and excluded terminally differentiated effector memory CD45RA+ cells. The data were produced by immunoSEQ multiplex PCR, yet TCRdb's version contains in-frame clones alone and is incomplete. The sample comprises around 2,000,000 clones, about 92% of which are singletons, and roughly 1.7% rests with the top ten. Input material: naive CD8+ T cells from PBMCs. The receptor set was obtained from a man aged 18 to 29 in good health. Some clones in this sample may be carry-over from other donors' samples.

The chain has TRBV14 and TRBJ1-1, with 9 nucleotides matching TRBD1. This CDR3 is built from 19 residues. After removal of 4 bases from V and 3 bases from J, the junction contained 18 bases not matched to a gene. The V gene's germline CDR1 is SGHDN and CDR2 FVKESK. The CDR3: CASSPLPGQGNGKDTEAFF. As DNA, the CDR3 is TGTGCCAGCAGCCCCCTACCGGGACAGGGAAATGGGAAGGACACTGAAGCTTTCTTT.

V gene TRBV5-4 combines with J gene TRBJ2-2; possible D gene TRBD2, 7 bases. CDR3 length equals 16 residues. Trimming removed 4 bases from V and 0 bases from J, with 13 bases in between. Per germline, CDR1 SGHNT and CDR2 YYREEE (reference sequence). The CDR3 here is CASSPYGGPNTGELFF. The CDR3 DNA reads as TGTGCCAGCAGCCCATACGGGGGGCCGAACACCGGGGAGCTGTTTTTT. Full variable domain (missing parts from reference TRBV5-4 and TRBJ2-2): ETGVTQSPTHLIKTRGQQVTLRCSSQSGHNTVSWYQQALGQGPQFIFQYYREEENGRGNFPPRFSGLQFPNYSSELNVNALELDDSALYLCASSPYGGPNTGELFFGEGSRLTVL.

V gene TRBV6-6 combines with J gene TRBJ2-6; D gene uncertain. Germline lookup yields CDR1 MNHNY and CDR2 SVGAGI (reference sequence). CDR3 length: 13 amino acids. The V and J ends lost 4 bases and 4 bases respectively, with 5 bases between them. The CDR3 DNA reads TGTGCCAGCAGTTTCAACGGGGCCAACGTCCTGACTTTC. This codes for CASSFNGANVLTF.

This chain joins TRBV28 and TRBJ1-6; D uncertain. Germline CDR1 reads MDHEN; CDR2 reads SYDVKM. This CDR3 is built from 12 residues. The V gene lost 10 bases and the J gene lost 6 bases, with 10 bases spanning the gap. DNA for the CDR3: TGTGCCACCCGGGGTTCTAATTCACCCCTCCACTTT. It specifies CATRGSNSPLHF.

The genes are TRBV10-3 and TRBJ2-3; no clear D gene. V was clipped by 3 bases and J by 0 bases, with 10 bases between them. CDR3 size: 15 residues. CDR1 ENHRY and CDR2 SYGVKD come from the germline V gene. The CDR3 nucleotides are TGTGCCATCAGTGAAACCAGGATAAGCACAGATACGCAGTATTTT. It yields the protein CAISETRISTDTQYF.

About this clone itself: Its ends do not fully match the called genes, so a read error is possible. This chain links TRBV20-1 with TRBJ2-1; no firm D call. CDR1 and CDR2 (germline): DFQATT, SNEGSKA (reference sequence). CDR3 size: 11 residues. This CDR3 reads CSARDPRKILF. CDR3 bases: TGCAGTGCTAGAGACCCCCGAAAAATTCTCTTC.

As to this clone: An end of the junction does not agree with germline; a read error may underlie this. The chain is built from TRBV6-5 and TRBJ2-7, with D perhaps TRBD2 (6 bases). Looked up from germline, CDR1 is MNHEY and CDR2 is SVGAGI. The CDR3 spans 15 residues. The CDR3 reads CASSPEGGPTYEQYF. CDR3 sequence (DNA): TGTGCCAGCAGCCCCGAGGGAGGCCCGACCTATGAGCAGTACTTC.

The genes are TRBV27 and TRBJ2-2; TRBD2 is a possible D gene (6 bases). The V end lost 1 base, the J end lost 1 base, and 16 bases lay between the germline ends. The CDR3 has 18 amino acids. Looked up from germline, CDR1 is MNHEY and CDR2 is SMNVEV (reference sequence). The CDR3 reads CASSLYWDLQMNTGELFF. The CDR3 nucleotides read TGTGCCAGCAGTTTATATTGGGACTTGCAAATGAACACCGGGGAGCTGTTTTTT.